One sample yielded the 20 T cell receptor beta chains listed below, sequenced in a study of blood T cell repertoires in COVID-19. Assay: immunoSEQ multiplex PCR; the TCRdb copy retains only in-frame clones and omits some. The sample consists of approximately 150,000 clones, 80% to 90% of them appearing once. Sequencing input: peripheral blood. These receptors all stem from a man between 65 and 79 years old with acute or convalescent COVID-19.

V and J are TRBV18 and TRBJ1-6; 7 nucleotides match TRBD1. With 4 bases clipped from V and 7 bases from J, the junction kept 4 bases outside the gene matches. CDR3 size: 14 residues. The germline V gene encodes CDR1 KGHSH and CDR2 LQKENI. The CDR3 nucleotides are TGTGCCAGCTCACAGGGGGCAGAGAATTCACCCCTCCACTTT. It is translated as CASSQGAENSPLHF.

The V gene is TRBV20-1, the J gene TRBJ2-1; 8 nucleotides align to TRBD2. From germline, CDR1 is DFQATT and CDR2 SNEGSKA (reference sequence). This CDR3 contains 10 residues. V lost 5 bases to trimming and J lost 10 bases; unmatched junction nucleotides: 1. CDR3 amino acids: CSALAGEQFF. CDR3 nucleotide sequence: TGCAGTGCTTTAGCGGGGGAGCAGTTCTTC.

The chain recombines TRBV24-1 with TRBJ2-3, with 8 bases aligning to TRBD2. With 4 bases clipped from V and 4 bases from J, the junction kept 9 bases outside the gene matches. This CDR3 contains 16 residues. Germline V gives CDR1 KGHDR, CDR2 SFDVKD. CDR3 region: CATSEPGLGISDTQYF. CDR3 DNA sequence: TGTGCCACCAGTGAACCGGGACTAGGGATCTCAGATACGCAGTATTTT.

This chain links TRBV6-7 with TRBJ1-2; D gene unclear. TRBV6-7 is assigned to the ORF class and has an uncertain function. Trimming stripped 4 bases from V and 5 bases from J, with 17 bases between. There are 15 residues in the CDR3. CDR3 amino acids: CASSFRSYPIYGYTF. CDR3 bases: TGTGCCAGCAGTTTCCGATCCTACCCGATTTATGGCTACACCTTC.

The chain employs TRBV24-1 and TRBJ2-3, with 14 bases matching TRBD2. The germline V gene has CDR1 KGHDR and CDR2 SFDVKD. V dropped 2 bases and J dropped 5; count of bases not matched to a gene: 5. The CDR3 extends over 17 amino acids. CDR3 DNA: TGTGCCACCAGTGATTCACTAGGACTAGCGGGAGGAGATACGCAGTATTTT. This sequence encodes CATSDSLGLAGGDTQYF.

At least ten counts were recorded for this clone. The gene calls are TRBV12-3 or TRBV12-4 and TRBJ1-2, with D possibly TRBD1 on 5 matching bases. The length of the CDR3 is 13 residues. Trimming cost V 3 bases and J 8 bases, with 13 bases left between them. The CDR3: CASSFGGSAGYTF. For the CDR3, the DNA is TGTGCCAGCAGTTTTGGGGGGTCCGCGGGCTACACCTTC.

The genes are TRBV27 and TRBJ2-7; TRBD2 agrees at 7 bases. The CDR3 runs to 15 residues. Germline V gene sequence: CDR1 MNHEY, CDR2 SMNVEV (reference sequence). Trimming removed 4 bases from V and 4 bases from J; junction bases left unmatched: 10. The CDR3, as DNA: TGTGCCAGCAGTTCCCTCACTAGCGAAGGGTACGAGCAGTACTTC. Encoded protein: CASSSLTSEGYEQYF.

The chain is built from TRBV5-1 and TRBJ1-3; D uncertain. Germline V gives CDR1 SGHRS, CDR2 YFSETQ. V lost 7 bases and J 0 bases, leaving 8 bases between the germline ends. The CDR3 runs 13 residues. This chain's CDR3 is CASGQSSGNTIYF. CDR3 bases: TGCGCCAGCGGGCAGAGCTCTGGAAACACCATATATTTT.

The V gene is TRBV9, the J gene TRBJ2-3, with 14 bases identical to TRBD2. The CDR3 covers 23 residues. Germline CDR1 is SGDLS and CDR2 is YYNGEE. V lost 3 bases to trimming and J lost 0 bases; unmatched junction nucleotides: 21. CDR3 region: CASSANRAPRLAGGPVSTDTQYF. The CDR3 DNA reads TGTGCCAGCAGCGCAAACCGGGCCCCTCGACTAGCGGGAGGGCCTGTTAGCACAGATACGCAGTATTTT.

The rearrangement links TRBV24-1 to TRBJ2-1; 7 nucleotides match TRBD2. The J segment lost 3 bases and the V segment lost 0 bases, leaving 13 bases of the junction unmatched. Germline CDR1 is KGHDR and CDR2 is SFDVKD. The length of the CDR3 is 19 residues. The CDR3 sequence: CATSDLQCKGGKLYNEQFF. CDR3 nucleotide sequence: TGTGCCACCAGTGATTTGCAGTGTAAGGGAGGGAAGCTCTACAATGAGCAGTTCTTC.

The chain employs TRBV28 and TRBJ1-2; TRBD1 aligns across 10 bases. The CDR3 extends over 14 amino acids. After removal of 5 bases from V and 6 bases from J, the junction contained 6 bases not matched to a gene. CDR1 MDHEN and CDR2 SYDVKM come from the germline V gene. CDR3 protein: CASSTGQGGNGYTF. The CDR3 nucleotides are TGTGCCAGCAGTACCGGACAGGGGGGGAATGGCTACACCTTC.

The chain links TRBV5-1 to TRBJ2-1, with D possibly TRBD1 on 5 matching bases. V gave up 3 bases and J gave up 7 bases, with 11 bases separating them. The V gene's germline CDR1 is SGHRS and CDR2 YFSETQ. CDR3 size: 13 residues. CDR3 loop: CASSSQGTNEQFF. CDR3 coding DNA: TGCGCCAGCAGCTCCCAGGGTACTAATGAGCAGTTCTTC.

The V gene is TRBV28, the J gene TRBJ2-7, with 11 nucleotides matching TRBD1. The CDR3 has 14 amino acids. From germline, CDR1 is MDHEN and CDR2 SYDVKM. V shed 5 bases, J shed 7 bases, and the junction held 7 bases outside the gene matches. CDR3 protein: CASSITGTGGEQYF. In nucleotides, the CDR3 is TGTGCCAGCAGTATTACCGGGACAGGGGGTGAGCAGTACTTC.

The chain is built from TRBV29-1 and TRBJ2-3; TRBD1 might be the D (6 bases). Germline V gene data show CDR1 as SQVTM and CDR2 as ANQGSEA. There are 13 residues in the CDR3. The germline V and J ends were trimmed by 6 bases and 5 bases, with 15 bases remaining between them. CDR3 DNA sequence: TGCAGCGTAGTACAGGGTGGTGGAGATACGCAGTATTTT. Translation gives CSVVQGGGDTQYF.

The rearrangement joins TRBV4-1 to TRBJ1-1; 10 positions match TRBD1. The germline gives CDR1 MGHRA, CDR2 YSYEKL. After removal of 1 base from V and 2 bases from J, the junction contained 4 bases not matched to a gene. The CDR3 runs 16 residues. The CDR3 region has the DNA TGCGCCAGCAGCCAAGGGACAGGGGGTACTAACACTGAAGCTTTCTTT. Its translation is CASSQGTGGTNTEAFF.

Relative to its sample, this clone is large. The chain uses TRBV7-3 and TRBJ2-3; 14 positions agree with TRBD2. This CDR3 contains 16 residues. Germline lookup yields CDR1 SGHTA and CDR2 FQGTGA. V dropped 4 bases and J dropped 3; count of bases not matched to a gene: 3. Here the CDR3 DNA reads TGTGCCAGCAGCTCAAGACTAGCGGGAGGGACAGATACGCAGTATTTT. Protein product: CASSSRLAGGTDTQYF.

As regards this clone: A read error may produce the germline difference seen at one junction end. The V call is TRBV7-7, the J call TRBJ2-1; tentative D call: TRBD1 (6 bases). The CDR3 consists of 16 residues. Germline V gene lookup returns CDR1 SSHAT and CDR2 FNYEAQ (reference sequence). CDR3 nucleotides: TGTGCTAGCAGCTTAGGGGCTTCCACAGGGAACAATGAGCAGTTCTTC. Amino acid sequence: CASSLGASTGNNEQFF.

The chain employs TRBV9 and TRBJ1-1; 8 positions match TRBD1. V gave up 4 bases and J gave up 1 base; unmatched junction bases: 9. Germline V gives CDR1 SGDLS, CDR2 YYNGEE. This CDR3 region has 16 residues. The CDR3 here is CASSIGQGAANTEAFF. The CDR3 region has the DNA TGTGCCAGCAGCATAGGACAGGGCGCAGCGAACACTGAAGCTTTCTTT.

The chain combines TRBV13 with TRBJ2-1; D might be TRBD2 (6 bases). The germline V gene encodes CDR1 PRHDT and CDR2 FYEKMQ (reference sequence). This CDR3 is built from 14 residues. The V end was cut by 3 bases, the J end by 4 bases, with 10 bases between. The CDR3 loop is CASSFSGKYNEQFF. CDR3 bases: TGTGCCAGCAGCTTTAGCGGCAAGTACAATGAGCAGTTCTTC.

V gene TRBV5-6 combines with J gene TRBJ1-5; 9 nucleotides agree with TRBD1. Germline values: CDR1 SGHDT, CDR2 YYEEEE. The trim removed 3 bases at V and 6 bases at J, leaving 10 bases unmatched. The CDR3 contains 16 residues. In nucleotides, the CDR3 is TGTGCCAGCAGCTCTACAGGGGGCTTCAGCGGTCAGCCCCAGCATTTT. This sequence encodes CASSSTGGFSGQPQHF. Based on the CDR3 plus reference TRBV5-6 and TRBJ1-5, the full variable domain is DAGVTQSPTHLIKTRGQQVTLRCSPKSGHDTVSWYQQALGQGPQFIFQYYEEEERQRGNFPDRFSGHQFPNYSSELNVNALLLGDSALYLCASSSTGGFSGQPQHFGDGTRLSIL.